A single sample gave rise to the 30 T cell receptor beta chains below, sequenced in a study of shared clonotypes between healthy human individuals. Measured with immunoSEQ multiplex PCR; TCRdb has only the in-frame clones, and not every one. The sample contains approximately 95,000 clones, about 68% of which appear only once. The material sequenced was memory CD8+ T cells sorted from blood. Subset of the sample: CD45RO+ cells pooled with CCR7-negative TemRA cells. The receptor set was obtained from a man in his thirties or forties in good health.

This clone showed up many times. The chain uses TRBV2 and TRBJ2-5, with TRBD2 identical over 10 bases. CDR1 and CDR2 (germline): SNHLY, FYNNEI. V shed 4 bases and J 5 bases; nucleotides not matched to a gene: 7. This CDR3 has 15 amino acids. The CDR3 nucleotides are TGTGCCAGCAGTGGCCTAGCGGGAGAGCAGGAGACCCAGTACTTC. This translates into CASSGLAGEQETQYF. Filled out from reference TRBV2 and TRBJ2-5, the complete variable domain reads EPEVTQTPSHQVTQMGQEVILRCVPISNHLYFYWYRQILGQKVEFLVSFYNNEISEKSEIFDDQFSVERPDGSNFTLKIRSTKLEDSAMYFCASSGLAGEQETQYFGPGTRLLVL.

The gene calls are TRBV28 and TRBJ2-7; D is uncertain. V gave up 3 bases and J gave up 5 bases, with 11 bases separating them. The CDR3 length is 13 residues. CDR1 and CDR2 from the germline V gene are MDHEN and SYDVKM. CDR3 protein: CASSFRPGDEQYF. For the CDR3, the DNA is TGTGCCAGCAGTTTTAGGCCTGGGGACGAGCAGTACTTC.

This clone has only a few counts. The genes are TRBV11-2 and TRBJ2-5; 12 nucleotides align to TRBD2. CDR1 and CDR2 from the germline V gene are SGHAT and FQNNGV. The CDR3 has 19 amino acids. The trim removed 1 base at V and 2 bases at J, leaving 11 bases unmatched. Written as DNA, the CDR3 is TGTGCCAGCAGCTTAGTGACTAGCGGGAGCATCGTCGGTCAAGAGACCCAGTACTTC. Its translation: CASSLVTSGSIVGQETQYF.

The CDR3 spells CASSRTSGANVLTF. The CDR3 DNA is TGTGCCAGCAGCAGGACCTCTGGGGCCAACGTCCTGACTTTC. This chain links TRBV25-1 with TRBJ2-6; D ambiguous. Looked up from germline, CDR1 is MGHDK and CDR2 is SYGVNS. V dropped 6 bases and J dropped 0 bases, with 6 bases sitting between them. This CDR3 comprises 14 residues.

Of note for this clone: A single base is all that separates this from a far larger clone, so a read error is likely. At the DNA level, this CDR3 is encoded by other sequences in the same sample as well. The chain uses TRBV10-2 and TRBJ2-7; D uncertain. Germline V gene lookup returns CDR1 WSHSY and CDR2 SAAADI. The CDR3 has 13 amino acids. The CDR3 coding sequence is TGTGCCAGCAGTGACCAGAGCTCCTACGAGCAGTACTTC. It is translated as CASSDQSSYEQYF.

The chain couples TRBV4-1 to TRBJ2-1; 9 positions match TRBD2. V shed 5 bases and J 8 bases; nucleotides not matched to a gene: 7. Germline CDR1 and CDR2: MGHRA and YSYEKL. CDR3 length equals 14 residues. For the CDR3, the DNA is TGCGCCAGCAGCATTGCGGGAGGGCGCGATGAGCAGTTCTTC. It is translated as CASSIAGGRDEQFF.

This clone was counted only a few times. The chain joins TRBV5-1 to TRBJ2-1; 11 positions agree with TRBD1. V lost 4 bases to trimming and J lost 5 bases; unmatched junction nucleotides: 17. CDR1 and CDR2 from the germline V gene are SGHRS and YFSETQ. The CDR3 consists of 19 residues. The CDR3 sequence: CASSKTGQGVGEPDNEQFF. For the CDR3, the DNA is TGCGCCAGCAGCAAAACGGGACAGGGGGTGGGTGAACCGGACAATGAGCAGTTCTTC.

V gene TRBV27 combines with J gene TRBJ2-7; D uncertain. Germline lookup yields CDR1 MNHEY and CDR2 SMNVEV (reference sequence). V was clipped by 3 bases and J by 1 base, with 10 bases between them. This CDR3 contains 14 residues. CDR3 sequence: CASSLGSASYEQYF. The CDR3 DNA is TGTGCCAGCAGTTTGGGTTCGGCTTCCTACGAGCAGTACTTC.

The rearrangement joins TRBV4-1 to TRBJ2-1; perhaps TRBD1 as D (6 bases). The V end was cut by 8 bases, the J end by 5 bases, with 19 bases between. The germline CDR1 and CDR2 sequences are MGHRA and YSYEKL. The length of the CDR3 is 15 residues. The CDR3 nucleotides are TGCGCCAGCGCTAAAACGGGACAAGGAGACAATGAGCAGTTCTTC. Its protein product is CASAKTGQGDNEQFF.

The CDR3 region is CASKRQGAGDTQYF. CDR3 DNA: TGTGCCAGCAAAAGACAGGGGGCTGGAGATACGCAGTATTTT. The chain links TRBV6-6 to TRBJ2-3; TRBD1 matches 10 bases. Trimming removed 7 bases from V and 5 bases from J; junction bases left unmatched: 6. CDR1 and CDR2 (germline): MNHNY, SVGAGI (reference sequence). The CDR3 has 14 amino acids.

The genes are TRBV7-3 and TRBJ2-5, with unresolved D. The length of the CDR3 is 13 residues. The germline V gene has CDR1 SGHTA and CDR2 FQGTGA. The V end was cut by 3 bases, the J end by 5 bases, with 10 bases between. The CDR3 here is CASSFGAGETQYF. DNA for the CDR3: TGTGCCAGCAGCTTCGGTGCCGGTGAGACCCAGTACTTC.

The rearrangement links TRBV10-2 to TRBJ2-7; a possible D gene is TRBD1 (5 bases). The CDR3 totals 12 residues. V lost 10 bases to trimming and J lost 4 bases, with 14 bases between them. CDR1 and CDR2 from the germline V gene are WSHSY and SAAADI. The CDR3 coding sequence is TGCGCCACAGGCCTCAGGGTTTACGAGCAGTACTTC. Protein sequence: CATGLRVYEQYF.

The V call is TRBV6-5, the J call TRBJ2-7; no clear D gene. Trimming took off 5 bases at V and 3 bases at J, with 17 bases between the two ends. This CDR3 is 15 amino acids long. Germline lookup yields CDR1 MNHEY and CDR2 SVGAGI. DNA of the CDR3: TGTGCCAGCAGTGCGACGGTGGCAGACGACTACGAGCAGTACTTC. Amino acids: CASSATVADDYEQYF.

The chain is built from TRBV2 and TRBJ1-1, with D possibly matching TRBD1 (5 bases). The CDR3 consists of 14 residues. Deletions cut 6 bases from V and 5 bases from J, with 16 bases between. In germline, CDR1 is SNHLY, CDR2 FYNNEI. The CDR3 here is CASRIGGVGTEAFF. The CDR3 DNA reads TGTGCCAGCAGAATCGGGGGAGTCGGAACTGAAGCTTTCTTT.

The V gene is TRBV27, the J gene TRBJ2-6; D gene uncertain. V dropped 5 bases and J dropped 0 bases, with 8 bases sitting between them. There are 15 residues in the CDR3. CDR1 MNHEY and CDR2 SMNVEV come from the germline V gene (reference sequence). CDR3 sequence: CASSLESSGANVLTF. The CDR3 DNA reads TGTGCCAGCAGTCTAGAGAGCTCTGGGGCCAACGTCCTGACTTTC.

This clone has a single count. This may arise from a read error, as a much more abundant clone is one base away. The J gene is TRBJ2-1, the V gene TRBV6-5, with D possibly being TRBD1 or TRBD2 (7 bases each). The CDR3 has 14 residues. Germline-derived CDR1 and CDR2 are MNHEY and SVGAGI. The CDR3 nucleotides read TGTGCCAGCAGTCCGCAGGGGGGGTACAATAAGCAGTTCTTC. Its protein is CASSPQGGYNKQFF.

Note on this clone: This sample includes further DNA sequences coding for the same CDR3. The V and J genes are TRBV6-5 and TRBJ1-2; a weak D match, TRBD1 (5 bases). The CDR3 covers 12 residues. Germline V gives CDR1 MNHEY, CDR2 SVGAGI. Trimming took off 8 bases at V and 3 bases at J, with 10 bases between the two ends. In DNA form, the CDR3 reads TGTGCCAGCCGGGGGACGGACTATGGCTACACCTTC. Its translation: CASRGTDYGYTF.

The rearrangement uses TRBV6-5 and TRBJ2-7; 7 bases are shared with TRBD1. The CDR3 has 13 amino acids. J gave up 4 bases and V 6 bases, and 6 bases lay outside the gene matches. Looked up from germline, CDR1 is MNHEY and CDR2 is SVGAGI. CDR3 residues: CASSQGQSYEQYF. DNA of the CDR3: TGTGCCAGCAGCCAGGGACAGTCTTACGAGCAGTACTTC.

V gene TRBV10-2 combines with J gene TRBJ2-1; D call uncertain. The V end was cut by 3 bases, the J end by 6 bases, with 6 bases between. CDR1 WSHSY and CDR2 SAAADI come from the germline V gene. There are 12 residues in the CDR3. The CDR3 coding sequence is TGCGCCAGCAGTGAATGGGGCAATGAGCAGTTCTTC. This sequence encodes CASSEWGNEQFF.

This rearrangement joins TRBV5-6 to TRBJ2-7; TRBD2 is a possible D gene (6 bases). Deletions cut 0 bases from V and 5 bases from J, with 12 bases between. Per germline, CDR1 SGHDT and CDR2 YYEEEE. The CDR3 consists of 14 residues. CDR3 coding DNA: TGTGCCAGCAGCTTGGTAGGGGACTGGAACGAGCAGTACTTC. It yields the protein CASSLVGDWNEQYF. Based on the CDR3 plus reference TRBV5-6 and TRBJ2-7, the full variable domain is DAGVTQSPTHLIKTRGQQVTLRCSPKSGHDTVSWYQQALGQGPQFIFQYYEEEERQRGNFPDRFSGHQFPNYSSELNVNALLLGDSALYLCASSLVGDWNEQYFGPGTRLTVT.

This clone has just a few counts. The rearrangement links TRBV7-2 to TRBJ2-1; 7 positions match TRBD2. Germline assignment: CDR1 SGHTA and CDR2 FQGNSA. The CDR3 is 14 residues long. V trimming: 2 bases; J trimming: 5 bases; junction bases outside the gene matches: 3. CDR3 DNA: TGTGCCAGCAGCTTAAGTCTAGCGGACAATGAGCAGTTCTTC. Residues: CASSLSLADNEQFF. Supplemented by reference TRBV7-2 and TRBJ2-1, the full variable domain reads GAGVSQSPSNKVTEKGKDVELRCDPISGHTALYWYRQSLGQGLEFLIYFQGNSAPDKSGLPSDRFSAERTGGSVSTLTIQRTQQEDSAVYLCASSLSLADNEQFFGPGTRLTVL.

This rearrangement joins TRBV28 to TRBJ2-7; 11 nucleotides match TRBD2. Germline assignment: CDR1 MDHEN and CDR2 SYDVKM. V shed 6 bases, J shed 7 bases, and the junction held 11 bases outside the gene matches. This CDR3 is 15 amino acids long. In nucleotides, the CDR3 is TGTGCCAGCAGGTCTAGCGGGAGGTCTCTGGGAGAGCAGTACTTC. Amino acids: CASRSSGRSLGEQYF.

The chain recombines TRBV11-2 with TRBJ2-2, with a weak D call TRBD2 (6 bases). V was shortened by 8 bases and J by 4 bases, with 23 bases between the two germline ends. This CDR3 comprises 17 residues. Germline V gene sequence: CDR1 SGHAT, CDR2 FQNNGV. CDR3 residues: CASCSWDGRRATGELFF. CDR3 coding DNA: TGTGCCAGCTGCTCCTGGGACGGGAGAAGGGCCACCGGGGAGCTGTTTTTT.

V is TRBV25-1 and J is TRBJ1-1; no definite D call. Trimming left V 4 bases short and J 8 bases short, with 8 bases between. The CDR3 is 11 residues long. Germline V CDR1 and CDR2: MGHDK, SYGVNS. CDR3 residues: CASSVQAEAFF. In nucleotides, the CDR3 is TGTGCCAGCAGTGTTCAGGCAGAAGCTTTCTTT.

V and J are TRBV12-5 and TRBJ2-2; D tentatively fits TRBD1 or TRBD2 (5 bases each). V was clipped by 1 base and J by 8 bases, with 17 bases between them. The CDR3 loop spans 16 amino acids. In germline, CDR1 is LGHNT, CDR2 FRNRAP. The DNA of the CDR3 is TGTGCTAGTGGTTTGGGGCAGGGAGTACAAGGTGGGGAGCTGTTTTTT. Translated, it gives CASGLGQGVQGGELFF. Drawing the rest from reference TRBV12-5 and TRBJ2-2, the complete variable domain is DARVTQTPRHKVTEMGQEVTMRCQPILGHNTVFWYRQTMMQGLELLAYFRNRAPLDDSGMPKDRFSAEMPDATLATLKIQPSEPRDSAVYFCASGLGQGVQGGELFFGEGSRLTVL.

This clone was seen more than once but under ten times. The gene calls are TRBV10-3 and TRBJ1-1; 7 nucleotides line up with TRBD1. The V and J ends lost 0 bases and 10 bases, in that order; junction bases with no gene match: 5. This CDR3 has 13 residues. From germline, CDR1 is ENHRY and CDR2 SYGVKD. The CDR3 DNA reads as TGTGCCATCAGTGAGTCTACCACAGGGGCAGCTTTCTTT. Encoded protein: CAISESTTGAAFF.

The chain joins TRBV18 to TRBJ1-5, with TRBD1 as a possible D gene (6 bases). Germline CDR1 KGHSH, CDR2 LQKENI. CDR3 length equals 17 residues. V was pared by 1 base and J by 1 base, with 14 bases between. The CDR3: CASSPRGLRGSNQPQHF. CDR3 nucleotides: TGTGCCAGCTCACCACGGGGGCTCCGGGGGAGCAATCAGCCCCAGCATTTT.

This chain connects TRBV29-1 to TRBJ1-4; 7 positions match TRBD1. CDR3 length: 12 residues. Germline-derived CDR1 and CDR2 are SQVTM and ANQGSEA. Germline trimming cut 4 bases from V and 8 bases from J; bases unmatched to any gene: 4. The CDR3: CSVGSGGEKLFF. The CDR3 bases are TGCAGCGTTGGTTCAGGGGGGGAAAAACTGTTTTTT.

V gene TRBV5-6 combines with J gene TRBJ1-2, with D tentatively TRBD1 (5 bases). V gave up 3 bases and J gave up 4 bases, with 25 bases separating them. Per germline, CDR1 SGHDT and CDR2 YYEEEE. The CDR3 covers 18 residues. The CDR3 loop reads CASSSTARGGVVVYGYTF. The CDR3 bases are TGTGCCAGCAGCTCGACCGCAAGGGGTGGTGTAGTGGTCTATGGCTACACCTTC.

CDR3 sequence: CASSLGASGTDTQYF. In DNA, the CDR3 is TGTGCCAGCAGCCTGGGGGCTAGCGGCACAGATACGCAGTATTTT. J is TRBJ2-3 and V is TRBV28; the D call may be TRBD1 or TRBD2 (6 bases each). The CDR3 has 15 residues. The germline V gene has CDR1 MDHEN and CDR2 SYDVKM. V dropped 6 bases and J dropped 1 base, with 14 bases sitting between them.